The 4 T cell receptor beta chains given below trace back to one sample, sequenced in a study of graft-versus-host responses after intestinal transplantation. Lymphocytes (intraepithelial and lamina propria) were released by processing the graft tissue. Generated by immunoSEQ multiplex PCR, the TCRdb table keeps only in-frame clones and is missing some. Counted here are about 15,000 clones, about 70% occurring once; the ten biggest clones make up around 23%. Sequences were derived from ileum tissue, sampled around 690 days after intestinal transplantation. Receptors originate from a human patient who received an intestinal transplant, so some T cells may come from the graft donor.

The chain joins TRBV10-2 to TRBJ1-4, with D uncertain. Per germline, CDR1 WSHSY and CDR2 SAAADI. There are 15 residues in the CDR3. Trimming cost V 6 bases and J 6 bases, with 17 bases left between them. The CDR3 sequence: CASRWSIGPDEKLFF. In DNA, the CDR3 is TGCGCCAGCAGGTGGTCGATCGGGCCCGATGAAAAACTGTTTTTT.

This clone was counted only a few times. This chain connects TRBV6-5 to TRBJ1-5, with D maybe TRBD1 (5 bases). This CDR3 is 13 amino acids long. Germline values: CDR1 MNHEY, CDR2 SVGAGI. V lost 4 bases and J 7 bases, leaving 11 bases between the germline ends. The CDR3 region has the DNA TGTGCCAGCAGTTTATCGGGGCGGCAGCCCCAGCATTTT. Encoded protein: CASSLSGRQPQHF.

The chain joins TRBV18 to TRBJ1-1; D uncertain. Germline assignment: CDR1 KGHSH and CDR2 LQKENI. Between the trimmed V and J ends, which lost 3 bases and 5 bases, there was a span of 10 bases. The CDR3 loop spans 13 amino acids. This CDR3 is CASSPAMETEAFF. The CDR3 bases are TGTGCCAGCTCACCTGCGATGGAGACTGAAGCTTTCTTT.

The chain has TRBV19 and TRBJ1-2, with 8 bases fitting TRBD1. Unmatched junction bases numbered 0, after V lost 4 bases and J lost 5 bases. Germline V gene sequence: CDR1 LNHDA, CDR2 SQIVND (reference sequence). The CDR3 has 12 residues. The CDR3 reads CASSRTGYGYTF. The CDR3 DNA sequence: TGTGCCAGTAGTAGGACAGGGTATGGCTACACCTTC.